The 2 T cell receptor beta chains presented below share a single source sample, sequenced in a study of OX40 agonist ivuxolimab in advanced cancers. Here immunoSEQ multiplex PCR was the method, and the copy in TCRdb shows in-frame clones only, minus some. The sample includes tens of thousands of clones, 81% of them seen just once. Here the sequenced sample was CD4+ or CD8+ T cells sorted from blood, taken in a trial of the OX40 agonist ivuxolimab. These receptors were taken from an adult with an advanced solid tumor such as melanoma, head and neck, liver or kidney cancer.

The rearrangement joins TRBV27 to TRBJ1-2; TRBD1 is a possible D gene (6 bases). CDR3 length equals 15 residues. The V gene's germline CDR1 is MNHEY and CDR2 SMNVEV (reference sequence). Trimming took 1 base from V and 0 from J, leaving 9 bases between them. This CDR3 is CASSLLGHPNYGYTF. Here the CDR3 DNA reads TGTGCCAGCAGTTTATTGGGACATCCTAACTATGGCTACACCTTC.

This clone was found a few times. In nucleotides, the CDR3 is TGTGCCAGCAGTGATGGGGGGCGCGGAACTAATGAAAAACTGTTTTTT. It yields the protein CASSDGGRGTNEKLFF. The chain is built from TRBV2 and TRBJ1-4; possible D gene TRBD1, 6 bases. Trimming cost V 3 bases and J 1 base, with 12 bases left between them. Germline V CDR1 and CDR2: SNHLY, FYNNEI. This CDR3 has 16 residues.